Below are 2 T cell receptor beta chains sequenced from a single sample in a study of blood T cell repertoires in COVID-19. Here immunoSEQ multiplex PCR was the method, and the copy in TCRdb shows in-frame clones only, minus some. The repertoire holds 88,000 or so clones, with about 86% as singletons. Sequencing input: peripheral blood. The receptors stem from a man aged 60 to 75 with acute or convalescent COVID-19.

DNA for the CDR3: TGTGCCAGCTCACCTGTACAGAACTCCTACGAGCAGTACTTC. Protein sequence: CASSPVQNSYEQYF. The chain joins TRBV18 to TRBJ2-7; no firm D call. The CDR3 consists of 14 residues. Per the germline V gene, CDR1 is KGHSH and CDR2 is LQKENI. Trimming took 3 bases from V and 0 from J, leaving 9 bases between them.

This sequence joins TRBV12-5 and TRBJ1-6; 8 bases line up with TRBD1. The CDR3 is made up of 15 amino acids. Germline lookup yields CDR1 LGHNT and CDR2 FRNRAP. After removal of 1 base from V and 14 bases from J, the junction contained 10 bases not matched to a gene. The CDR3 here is CASGLGDRGREALHF. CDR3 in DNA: TGTGCTAGTGGTTTGGGCGACAGGGGACGAGAGGCCCTCCACTTT. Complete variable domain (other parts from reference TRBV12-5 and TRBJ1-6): DARVTQTPRHKVTEMGQEVTMRCQPILGHNTVFWYRQTMMQGLELLAYFRNRAPLDDSGMPKDRFSAEMPDATLATLKIQPSEPRDSAVYFCASGLGDRGREALHFGNGTRLTVT.